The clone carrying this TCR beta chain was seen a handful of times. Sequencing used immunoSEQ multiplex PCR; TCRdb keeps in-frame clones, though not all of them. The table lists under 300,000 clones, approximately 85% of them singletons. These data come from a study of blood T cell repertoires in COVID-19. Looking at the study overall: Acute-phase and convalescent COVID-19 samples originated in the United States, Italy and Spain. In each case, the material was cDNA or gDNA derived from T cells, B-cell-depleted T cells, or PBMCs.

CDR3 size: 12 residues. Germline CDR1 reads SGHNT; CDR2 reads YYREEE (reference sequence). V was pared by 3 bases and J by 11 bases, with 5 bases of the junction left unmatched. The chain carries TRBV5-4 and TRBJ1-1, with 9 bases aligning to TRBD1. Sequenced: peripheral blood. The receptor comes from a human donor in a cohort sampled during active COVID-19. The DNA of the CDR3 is TGTGCCAGCAGCTCACAGGGGGCGAAGGCTTTCTTT. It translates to CASSSQGAKAFF.